The rows below give T cell receptor beta chains drawn from one sample of a study of blood T cells in healthy people across ages. TCRdb passed the 5' RACE reads through MiXCR, listing each CDR3 protein once. The sample includes roughly 500,000 distinct CDR3 sequences, about 25% seen only once; the top ten take 8.5% to 9.5%. This sample was also put to use in a study of T cells of mothers and their children.

The specimen was blood. The source of these receptors is a boy aged 5-17 years in good health. The CDR3 runs from the conserved cysteine through the conserved F or W. D genes are given only for firm matches. Part of the rows lack a size; the others show once, few, many or a class for expanded clones.

j_call: TRBJ2-2
cdr3_length: 19
v_call: TRBV6-5
d_call: TRBD2
clone_size: NA
cdr3_nt: TGTGCCAGCAGTTACCCTTGGACTAGCGGGGGCGCGAACACCGGGGAGCTGTTTTTT
cdr3_aa: CASSYPWTSGGANTGELFF

j_call: TRBJ1-2
cdr3_length: 14
v_call: TRBV6-1
d_call: NA
clone_size: NA
cdr3_nt: TGTGCCAGTACCCCGGGACGGAACAACTATGGCTACACCTTC
cdr3_aa: CASTPGRNNYGYTF

j_call: TRBJ2-1
cdr3_length: 14
v_call: TRBV7-2
d_call: TRBD2
clone_size: many
cdr3_nt: TGTGCCAGCCACACTAGCGGACCTTACAATGAGCAGTTCTTC
cdr3_aa: CASHTSGPYNEQFF

j_call: TRBJ2-7
cdr3_length: 14
v_call: TRBV7-9
d_call: NA
clone_size: NA
cdr3_nt: TGTGCCAGCAGCTTTAGGGGGGGGTGGGACGAGCAGTACTTC
cdr3_aa: CASSFRGGWDEQYF

j_call: TRBJ1-4
cdr3_length: 14
v_call: TRBV6-6
d_call: NA
clone_size: NA
cdr3_nt: TGTGCCGCTAAACCCGGGGGCTCTAATGAAAAACTGTTTTTT
cdr3_aa: CAAKPGGSNEKLFF

j_call: TRBJ2-4
cdr3_length: 15
v_call: TRBV6-7
d_call: NA
clone_size: few
cdr3_nt: TGTCGTCGCAATCGGTGTTCCGAGGCCAAAAACATTCAGTACTTC
cdr3_aa: CRRNRCSEAKNIQYF

j_call: TRBJ2-4
cdr3_length: 18
v_call: TRBV6-6
d_call: TRBD2
clone_size: few
cdr3_nt: TGTGCCAGCAGTTTTTCCGGGACTAGCGGGAGTTTGAGAAACATTCAGTACTTC
cdr3_aa: CASSFSGTSGSLRNIQYF

j_call: TRBJ1-5
cdr3_length: 15
v_call: TRBV2
d_call: NA
clone_size: NA
cdr3_nt: TGTGCCAGCACATTGTCTGGGGAGAACAATCAGCCCCAGCATTTT
cdr3_aa: CASTLSGENNQPQHF

j_call: TRBJ1-1
cdr3_length: 12
v_call: TRBV18
d_call: NA
clone_size: NA
cdr3_nt: TGTGCCAGCTCACCCCGGGGCGCTGAAGCTTTCTTT
cdr3_aa: CASSPRGAEAFF

j_call: TRBJ1-3
cdr3_length: 15
v_call: TRBV7-8
d_call: TRBD1
clone_size: few
cdr3_nt: TGTGCCAGCAGCTCTGGGACAGGGACGGGAAACACCATATATTTT
cdr3_aa: CASSSGTGTGNTIYF

j_call: TRBJ2-7
cdr3_length: 14
v_call: TRBV13
d_call: TRBD2
clone_size: few
cdr3_nt: TGTGCCAGCAGCGGACGACTAGCGGCTTACGAGCAGTACTTC
cdr3_aa: CASSGRLAAYEQYF

j_call: TRBJ2-7
cdr3_length: 15
v_call: TRBV20-1
d_call: TRBD2
clone_size: many
cdr3_nt: TGCAGTGCTAGAGATCTGCCAGCGGGAGTCTACGAGCAGTACTTC
cdr3_aa: CSARDLPAGVYEQYF

j_call: TRBJ2-5
cdr3_length: 15
v_call: TRBV20-1
d_call: TRBD1
clone_size: NA
cdr3_nt: TGCAGTGCTAGAGGGGACAGGGTTTTGTCAGAGACCCAGTACTTC
cdr3_aa: CSARGDRVLSETQYF

j_call: TRBJ2-3
cdr3_length: 15
v_call: TRBV12-3/TRBV12-4
d_call: NA
clone_size: few
cdr3_nt: TGTGCCAGCAGATATACAAGGACCCGCACAGATACGCAGTATTTT
cdr3_aa: CASRYTRTRTDTQYF

j_call: TRBJ2-5
cdr3_length: 11
v_call: TRBV6-5
d_call: NA
clone_size: NA
cdr3_nt: TGTGCCAGCAGTGCGAGGCGGACCCAGTACTTC
cdr3_aa: CASSARRTQYF

j_call: TRBJ2-4
cdr3_length: 16
v_call: TRBV28
d_call: NA
clone_size: few
cdr3_nt: TGTGCCAGCAGTTCCATCCGGTCCAAAGGGAAAAACATTCAGTACTTC
cdr3_aa: CASSSIRSKGKNIQYF

j_call: TRBJ2-7
cdr3_length: 15
v_call: TRBV28
d_call: TRBD1
clone_size: many
cdr3_nt: TGTGCCAGCAGTTTTAGGGACAGACCCTCTTACGAGCAGTACTTC
cdr3_aa: CASSFRDRPSYEQYF

j_call: TRBJ2-1
cdr3_length: 14
v_call: TRBV12-3/TRBV12-4
d_call: NA
clone_size: NA
cdr3_nt: TGTGTCAGCAGTCCCCTGTCTTTAGGGGATGAGCAGTTCTTC
cdr3_aa: CVSSPLSLGDEQFF

j_call: TRBJ2-1
cdr3_length: 14
v_call: TRBV20-1
d_call: TRBD2
clone_size: few
cdr3_nt: TGCAGTCCTGCGCTAGCGGGGGCCCGGAATGAGCAGTTCTTC
cdr3_aa: CSPALAGARNEQFF